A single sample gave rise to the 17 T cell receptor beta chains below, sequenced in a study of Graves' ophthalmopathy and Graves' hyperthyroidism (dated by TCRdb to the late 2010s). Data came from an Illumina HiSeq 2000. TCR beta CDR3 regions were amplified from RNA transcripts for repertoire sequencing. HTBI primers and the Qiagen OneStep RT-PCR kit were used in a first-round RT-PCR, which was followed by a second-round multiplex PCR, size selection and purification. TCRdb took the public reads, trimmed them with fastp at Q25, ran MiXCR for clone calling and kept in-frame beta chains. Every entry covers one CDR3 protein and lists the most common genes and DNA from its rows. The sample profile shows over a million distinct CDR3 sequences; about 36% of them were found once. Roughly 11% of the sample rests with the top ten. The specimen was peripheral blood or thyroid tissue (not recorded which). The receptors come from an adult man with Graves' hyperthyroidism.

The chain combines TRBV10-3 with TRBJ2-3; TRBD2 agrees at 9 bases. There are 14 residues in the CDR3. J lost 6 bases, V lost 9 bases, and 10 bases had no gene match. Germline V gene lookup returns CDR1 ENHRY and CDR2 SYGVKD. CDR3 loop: CAMRREGPQDTQYF. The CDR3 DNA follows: TGTGCCATGCGGCGGGAGGGCCCTCAGGATACGCAGTATTTT.

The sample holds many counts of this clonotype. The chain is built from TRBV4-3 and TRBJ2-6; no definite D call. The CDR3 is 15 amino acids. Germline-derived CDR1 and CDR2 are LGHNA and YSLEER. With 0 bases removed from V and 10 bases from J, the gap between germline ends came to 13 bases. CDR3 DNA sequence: TGCGCCAGCAGCCAAGATGGTTACGGTCTTAACGTCCTGACTTTC. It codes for CASSQDGYGLNVLTF.

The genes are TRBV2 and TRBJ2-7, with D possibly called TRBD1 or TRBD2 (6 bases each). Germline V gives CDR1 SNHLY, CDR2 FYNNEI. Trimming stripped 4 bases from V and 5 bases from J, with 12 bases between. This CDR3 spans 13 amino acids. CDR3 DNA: TGTGCCAGCAGTGGAGGGGGGCTGGACGAGCAGTACTTC. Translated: CASSGGGLDEQYF.

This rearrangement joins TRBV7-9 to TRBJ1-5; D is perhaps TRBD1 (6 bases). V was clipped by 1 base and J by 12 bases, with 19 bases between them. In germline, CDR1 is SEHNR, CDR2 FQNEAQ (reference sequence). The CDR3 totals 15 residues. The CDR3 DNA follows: TGTGCCAGCAGCTTAGGACAGGTGAAAGGCAGGCGCCAGCATTTT. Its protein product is CASSLGQVKGRRQHF.

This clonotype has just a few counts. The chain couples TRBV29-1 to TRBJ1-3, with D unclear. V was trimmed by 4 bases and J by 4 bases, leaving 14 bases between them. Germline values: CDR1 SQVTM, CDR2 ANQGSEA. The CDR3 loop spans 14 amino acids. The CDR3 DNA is TGCAGCGTTGTCCTATTAAAAAACGGAAACACCATATATTTT. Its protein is CSVVLLKNGNTIYF.

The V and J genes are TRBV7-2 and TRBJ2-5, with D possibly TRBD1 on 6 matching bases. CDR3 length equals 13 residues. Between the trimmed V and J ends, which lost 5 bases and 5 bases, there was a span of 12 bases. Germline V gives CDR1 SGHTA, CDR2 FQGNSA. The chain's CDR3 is CASSQRTAETQYF. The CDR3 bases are TGTGCCAGCAGCCAGCGGACAGCGGAGACCCAGTACTTC.

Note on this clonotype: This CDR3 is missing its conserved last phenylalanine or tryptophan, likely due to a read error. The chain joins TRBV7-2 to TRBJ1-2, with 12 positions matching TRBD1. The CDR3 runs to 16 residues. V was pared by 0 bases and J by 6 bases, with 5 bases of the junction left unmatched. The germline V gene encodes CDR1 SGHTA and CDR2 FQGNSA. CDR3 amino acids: CASSLAEGQGAHGYTS. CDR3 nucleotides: TGTGCCAGCAGCTTAGCGGAGGGACAGGGGGCTCATGGCTACACCTCC.

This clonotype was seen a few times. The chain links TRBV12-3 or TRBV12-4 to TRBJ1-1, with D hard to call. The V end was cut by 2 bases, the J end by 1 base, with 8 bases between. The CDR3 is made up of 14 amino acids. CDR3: CASSLSGQNTEAFF. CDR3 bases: TGTGCCAGCAGTTTATCAGGCCAGAACACTGAAGCTTTCTTT.

CDR3 amino acids: CASTERDEQYF. Here the CDR3 DNA reads TGTGCCAGCACGGAAAGGGATGAGCAGTACTTC. J is TRBJ2-5 and V is TRBV2; D is uncertain. The CDR3 covers 11 residues. Germline assignment: CDR1 SNHLY and CDR2 FYNNEI. V shed 7 bases and J shed 11 bases, with 14 bases lying between them.

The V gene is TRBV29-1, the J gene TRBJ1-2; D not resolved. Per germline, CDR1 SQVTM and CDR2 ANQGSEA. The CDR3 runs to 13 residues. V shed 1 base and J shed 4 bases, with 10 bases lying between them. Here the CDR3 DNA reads TGCAGCGTTGAAGGAGCCGATCTCTATGGCTACACCTTC. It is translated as CSVEGADLYGYTF.

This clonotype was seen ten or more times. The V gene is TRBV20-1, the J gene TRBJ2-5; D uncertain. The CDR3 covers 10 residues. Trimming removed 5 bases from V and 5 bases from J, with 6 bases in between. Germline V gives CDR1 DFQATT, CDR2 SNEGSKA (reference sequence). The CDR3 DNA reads TGCAGTGCTCTTCTGGAGACCCAGTACTTC. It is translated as CSALLETQYF.

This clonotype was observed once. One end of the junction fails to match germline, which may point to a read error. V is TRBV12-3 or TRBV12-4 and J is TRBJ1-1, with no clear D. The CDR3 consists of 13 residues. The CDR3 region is CVSSFDRNTEAFF. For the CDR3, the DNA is TGTGTCAGCAGTTTCGATCGGAACACTGAAGCTTTCTTT.

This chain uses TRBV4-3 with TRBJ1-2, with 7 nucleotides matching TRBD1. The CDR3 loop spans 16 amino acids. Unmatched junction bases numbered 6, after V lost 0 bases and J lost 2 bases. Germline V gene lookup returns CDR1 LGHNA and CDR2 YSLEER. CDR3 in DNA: TGCGCCAGCAGCCAAGAACCCTCGGACAGGAACTATGGCTACACCTTC. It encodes CASSQEPSDRNYGYTF.

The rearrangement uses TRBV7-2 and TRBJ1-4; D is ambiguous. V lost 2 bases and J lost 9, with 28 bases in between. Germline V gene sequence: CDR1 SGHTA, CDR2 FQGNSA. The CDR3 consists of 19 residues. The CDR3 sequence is CASSLPIKKGGPLVKKLFF. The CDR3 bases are TGTGCCAGCAGCTTACCCATTAAAAAGGGAGGGCCATTGGTGAAAAAACTGTTTTTT.

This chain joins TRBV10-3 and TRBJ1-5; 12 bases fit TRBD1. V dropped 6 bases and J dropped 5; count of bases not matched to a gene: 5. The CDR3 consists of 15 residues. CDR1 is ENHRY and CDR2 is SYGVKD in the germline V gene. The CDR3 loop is CAIRRDRGQDQPQHF. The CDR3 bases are TGTGCCATCAGACGGGACAGGGGGCAAGATCAGCCCCAGCATTTT.

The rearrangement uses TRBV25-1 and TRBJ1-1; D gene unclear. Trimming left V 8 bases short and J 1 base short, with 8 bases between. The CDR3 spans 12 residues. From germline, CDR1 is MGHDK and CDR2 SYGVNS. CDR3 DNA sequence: TGTGCCAGCTTAAGAACGAACACTGAAGCTTTCTTT. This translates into CASLRTNTEAFF.

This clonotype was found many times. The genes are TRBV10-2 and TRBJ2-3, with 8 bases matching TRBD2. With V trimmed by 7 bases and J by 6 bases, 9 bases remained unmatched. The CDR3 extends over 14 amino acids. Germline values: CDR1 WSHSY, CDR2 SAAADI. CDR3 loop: CASMVGLGADTQYF. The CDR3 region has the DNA TGCGCCAGCATGGTGGGACTAGGAGCGGATACGCAGTATTTT.